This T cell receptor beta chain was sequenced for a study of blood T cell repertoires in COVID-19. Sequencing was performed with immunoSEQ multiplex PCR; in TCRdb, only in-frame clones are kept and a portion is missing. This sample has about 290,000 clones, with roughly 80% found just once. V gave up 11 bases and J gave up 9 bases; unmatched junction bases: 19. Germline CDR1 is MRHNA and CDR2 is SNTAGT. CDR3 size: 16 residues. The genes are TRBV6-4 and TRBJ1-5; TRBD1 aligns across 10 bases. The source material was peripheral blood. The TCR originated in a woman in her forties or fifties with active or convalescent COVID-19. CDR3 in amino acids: CARPTDRGLFYRPQHF. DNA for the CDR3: TGTGCCCGCCCAACGGACAGGGGGTTATTTTATCGGCCCCAGCATTTT.